This TCR beta chain was identified in a study of beta chain features in type 1 diabetes. At the level of the study: Taken together, all samples contributed 107,917,701 examined sorted cells.

The study reverse transcribed the entire isolated RNA, so it sequenced expressed TCRB transcripts. The data were produced by immunoSEQ multiplex PCR, yet TCRdb's version contains in-frame clones alone and is incomplete. The profile shows about 400,000 clones, around 13% of them singletons. This clone showed up just a few times. Its specificity is not known. Overall study results and limits: Fewer junction insertions and more nucleotide deletions appeared in type 1 diabetes patients. When Type 1 diabetes patients were examined, their TCRB CDR3s proved moderately but significantly shorter in all four CD4+ subsets. Sampled from patients, naive, central memory and Treg TCRB repertoires appeared more similar than those sampled from healthy donors.

The germline V gene encodes CDR1 SQVTM and CDR2 ANQGSEA. This CDR3 comprises 12 residues. Deletions cut 7 bases from V and 7 bases from J, with 14 bases between. The source material was naive CD4+ T cells from blood. The chain employs TRBV29-1 and TRBJ2-1; D is perhaps TRBD2 (7 bases). The clonotype was recovered from a man younger than 35 in good health. DNA of the CDR3: TGCAGCGCCGAGGGGGAGGGGAATGAGCAGTTCTTC. Translating it yields CSAEGEGNEQFF.